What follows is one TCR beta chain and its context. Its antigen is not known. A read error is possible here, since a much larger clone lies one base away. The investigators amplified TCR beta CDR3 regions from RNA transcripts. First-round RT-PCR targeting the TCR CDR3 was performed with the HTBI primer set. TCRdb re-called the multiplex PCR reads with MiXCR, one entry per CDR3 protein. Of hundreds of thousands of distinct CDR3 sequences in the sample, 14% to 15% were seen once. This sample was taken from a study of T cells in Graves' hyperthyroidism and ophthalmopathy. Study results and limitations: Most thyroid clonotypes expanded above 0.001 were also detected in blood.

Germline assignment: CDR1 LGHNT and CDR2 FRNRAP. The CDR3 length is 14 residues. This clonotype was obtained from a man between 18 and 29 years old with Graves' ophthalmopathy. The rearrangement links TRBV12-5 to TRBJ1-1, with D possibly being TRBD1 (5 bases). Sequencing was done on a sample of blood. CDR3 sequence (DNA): TGTGCTAGTTGTTTTGGGGGACTCTTCCCTGAAGCTTTCTTT. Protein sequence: CASCFGGLFPEAFF. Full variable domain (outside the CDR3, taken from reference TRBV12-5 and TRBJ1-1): DARVTQTPRHKVTEMGQEVTMRCQPILGHNTVFWYRQTMMQGLELLAYFRNRAPLDDSGMPKDRFSAEMPDATLATLKIQPSEPRDSAVYFCASCFGGLFPEAFFGQGTRLTVV.